This paragraph reports one T cell receptor beta chain. What it binds is unknown. The data were taken from a study of Ad26.COV2.S vaccination and SARS-CoV-2 variants. Study summary: By the intramuscular route, Ad26.COV2.S was given once, or twice 56 days apart. Study conclusions and caveats: Vaccine recipients showed a spike-specific TCR breadth that was higher than in placebo recipients. Comparability of non-spike TCR breadth was observed across vaccine and placebo recipients.

The treatment was: about 20 received Ad26.COV2.S at low or high dose, single or two shots; several received placebo; per-sample allocation not given. Following the first vaccine or placebo injection, samples were taken on day 63. An Ad26 vector expressing Wuhan-strain SARS-CoV-2 spike constituted the vaccine. The CDR3 is 19 amino acids. CDR1 and CDR2 from the germline V gene are MNHNS and SASEGT. V lost 3 bases and J lost 6; bases outside the gene matches: 19. Generated by immunoSEQ multiplex PCR, the TCRdb table keeps only in-frame clones and is missing some. Among about 320,000 clones listed, around 81% were seen once.

The sample here was peripheral blood, taken in a trial of Ad26.COV2.S vaccine versus placebo. This chain links TRBV6-1 with TRBJ1-4; TRBD1 matches at 7 bases. The TCR was taken from a person between 18 and 60 years old who received the Ad26.COV2.S COVID-19 vaccine or a placebo. CDR3 bases: TGTGCCAGCAGTGACTGGACAGGTTTCTACGGGACGGGTGATGAAAAACTGTTTTTT. Translated, it gives CASSDWTGFYGTGDEKLFF.